The next 4 T cell receptor beta chains were all read from a single sample in a study of T cell changes during pregnancy in multiple sclerosis. Only in-frame clones appear in the TCRdb table, and some are missing; sequencing was by immunoSEQ multiplex PCR. The table includes fewer than 30,000 clones, more than 90% detected once. Sequenced here: CD8+ T cells from peripheral blood mononuclear cells, sampled before pregnancy. These receptors came from a female donor with multiple sclerosis, enrolled in a pregnancy study.

This sequence joins TRBV6-4 and TRBJ2-3; D may be TRBD2 (5 bases). Between the trimmed V and J ends, which lost 0 bases and 2 bases, there was a span of 12 bases. The CDR3 runs to 16 residues. The V gene's germline CDR1 is MRHNA and CDR2 SNTAGT. This CDR3 is CASSDSAGANTDTQYF. The CDR3 DNA reads TGTGCCAGCAGTGACTCGGCGGGCGCGAACACAGATACGCAGTATTTT.

This clone showed up just a few times. The chain couples TRBV28 to TRBJ1-1; the D is unclear. Germline-derived CDR1 and CDR2 are MDHEN and SYDVKM. The CDR3 is made up of 14 amino acids. Trimming removed 6 bases from V and 3 bases from J, with 14 bases in between. Written as DNA, the CDR3 is TGTGCCAGCAGCCGAACTGCGTCCTACACTGAAGCTTTCTTT. This codes for CASSRTASYTEAFF.

The chain carries TRBV4-1 and TRBJ2-2; D ambiguous. This CDR3 region has 15 residues. CDR1 and CDR2 (germline): MGHRA, YSYEKL. V was shortened by 3 bases and J by 6 bases, with 14 bases between the two germline ends. In DNA form, the CDR3 reads TGCGCCAGCAGCCAGGCAGAGGTCGTCGCCGGGGAGCTGTTTTTT. This translates into CASSQAEVVAGELFF.

The CDR3 DNA sequence: TGTGCCAGCAGCTTGGCCGACACTCGGCAGTCACAAGAGACCCAGTACTTC. Protein sequence: CASSLADTRQSQETQYF. The chain is built from TRBV5-4 and TRBJ2-5; D gene ambiguous. The CDR3 has 17 amino acids. V lost 0 bases to trimming and J lost 2 bases, with 17 bases between them. Germline lookup yields CDR1 SGHNT and CDR2 YYREEE (reference sequence).